This passage covers 25 T cell receptor beta chains from one sample sequenced in a study of blood T cell repertoires in COVID-19. TCRdb keeps only in-frame clones here, not all; method: immunoSEQ multiplex PCR. The data contain 150,000 to 200,000 clones, roughly 82% of them singletons. Sequencing input: PBMCs or T cells enriched from blood (not recorded which). The receptors come from a man aged 40-50 years who had recovered from COVID-19.

V is TRBV3-1 (or the pseudogene TRBV3-2) and J is TRBJ2-1; TRBD2 is a possible D gene (6 bases). Germline V gives CDR1 LGHDT, CDR2 YNNKEL (reference sequence). The length of the CDR3 is 16 residues. The V and J ends lost 4 bases and 0 bases respectively, with 13 bases between them. The CDR3 coding sequence is TGTGCCAGCAGCCCAACGGACGGGAGCTCCTACAATGAGCAGTTCTTC. This sequence encodes CASSPTDGSSYNEQFF.

As DNA, the CDR3 is TGTGCCAGCAGCGGGACTAGCGGTCGCCGCGGGGCCAACGTCCTGACTTTC. Its protein product is CASSGTSGRRGANVLTF. This rearrangement joins TRBV4-2 to TRBJ2-6, with 11 nucleotides matching TRBD2. The CDR3 spans 17 residues. The V segment lost 5 bases and the J segment 4 bases; nucleotides outside the gene matches: 7. In germline, CDR1 is LGHNA, CDR2 YNFKEQ.

This chain connects TRBV10-3 to TRBJ2-5; D perhaps matches TRBD1 (5 bases). The CDR3 totals 13 residues. Trimming removed 0 bases from V and 5 bases from J, with 7 bases in between. Germline V CDR1 and CDR2: ENHRY, SYGVKD. CDR3 protein: CAISESWGETQYF. The CDR3 DNA sequence: TGTGCCATCAGTGAGTCCTGGGGCGAGACCCAGTACTTC.

To note about this clone: At one end the junction does not follow the germline gene, possibly because of a read error. This rearrangement joins TRBV10-2 to TRBJ1-3, with unresolved D. CDR1 is WSHSY and CDR2 is SAAADI in the germline V gene. The CDR3 is 13 residues long. CDR3 sequence: CASSELTGSTIYF. The CDR3, as DNA: TGCGCCAGCAGCGAATTGACTGGAAGCACCATATATTTT.

This chain links TRBV5-4 with TRBJ2-3; TRBD2 agrees at 10 bases. The CDR3 loop spans 14 amino acids. Germline CDR1 and CDR2: SGHNT and YYREEE (reference sequence). V was clipped by 4 bases and J by 2 bases; unmatched bases: 1. DNA of the CDR3: TGTGCCAGCAGCGGGACTAGCGTCACAGATACGCAGTATTTT. Amino acid sequence: CASSGTSVTDTQYF.

In this sample, this clone turned up once. The rearrangement links TRBV20-1 to TRBJ1-4; possibly TRBD1 for D (5 bases). Trimming took 3 bases from V and 0 from J, leaving 17 bases between them. The CDR3 totals 17 residues. Germline V lookup: CDR1 DFQATT, CDR2 SNEGSKA (reference sequence). DNA of the CDR3: TGCAGTGCTAGTTCCATGGGGGGGGGTGCAACTAATGAAAAACTGTTTTTT. Its protein is CSASSMGGGATNEKLFF.

CDR3 protein: CASSWALGNTEAFF. CDR3 coding DNA: TGTGCCAGCAGTTGGGCTTTGGGGAACACTGAAGCTTTCTTT. This chain uses TRBV6-2 or TRBV6-3 with TRBJ1-1; D ambiguous. This CDR3 contains 14 residues. The germline V gene encodes CDR1 MNHEY and CDR2 SVGEGT. Trimming took 4 bases from V and 1 from J, leaving 10 bases between them.

This chain connects TRBV4-1 to TRBJ2-1, with D perhaps matching TRBD2 (7 bases). CDR1 and CDR2 from the germline V gene are MGHRA and YSYEKL. CDR3 size: 16 residues. V gave up 0 bases and J gave up 7 bases, with 16 bases separating them. CDR3 DNA: TGCGCCAGCAGCCAAGATTGGGGGGGCCGAGGGAATGAGCAGTTCTTC. This translates into CASSQDWGGRGNEQFF.

This rearrangement joins TRBV9 to TRBJ2-1; TRBD1 agrees at 7 bases. Trimming removed 3 bases from V and 1 base from J; junction bases left unmatched: 4. CDR1 SGDLS and CDR2 YYNGEE come from the germline V gene. This CDR3 contains 15 residues. CDR3 nucleotide sequence: TGTGCCAGCAGCGAGATGACAGGGTCCTACAATGAGCAGTTCTTC. Encoded protein: CASSEMTGSYNEQFF.

The chain joins TRBV27 to TRBJ1-3; D is undetermined. This CDR3 comprises 14 residues. Germline lookup yields CDR1 MNHEY and CDR2 SMNVEV (reference sequence). The V end was cut by 5 bases, the J end by 2 bases, with 10 bases between. CDR3 in DNA: TGTGCCAGCAGTCGAAGTGGAGCTGGAAACACCATATATTTT. It is translated as CASSRSGAGNTIYF.

The chain links TRBV6-5 to TRBJ1-1, with D tentatively TRBD1 (5 bases). V was cut by 2 bases and J by 4 bases, with 14 bases left in between. CDR1 MNHEY and CDR2 SVGAGI come from the germline V gene. This CDR3 contains 15 residues. The CDR3 loop is CASSYNGGRSTEAFF. The CDR3 DNA reads TGTGCCAGCAGTTACAATGGGGGGAGAAGCACTGAAGCTTTCTTT.

The chain combines TRBV18 with TRBJ2-7, with a weak D call TRBD1 (6 bases). V was shortened by 3 bases and J by 5 bases, with 26 bases between the two germline ends. The CDR3 extends over 18 amino acids. Germline CDR1 and CDR2: KGHSH and LQKENI. CDR3 sequence reads: CASSPPGDLSGQSNEQYF. The DNA of the CDR3 is TGTGCCAGCTCACCCCCAGGGGACCTGTCCGGACAGTCCAACGAGCAGTACTTC. Drawing the rest from reference TRBV18 and TRBJ2-7, the complete variable domain is NAGVMQNPRHLVRRRGQEARLRCSPMKGHSHVYWYRQLPEEGLKFMVYLQKENIIDESGMPKERFSAEFPKEGPSILRIQQVVRGDSAAYFCASSPPGDLSGQSNEQYFGPGTRLTVT.

V and J are TRBV18 and TRBJ2-7; TRBD1 might be the D (6 bases). Germline CDR1 KGHSH, CDR2 LQKENI. Trimming shortened V by 5 bases and J by 5 bases, and 13 bases separated the two germline ends. This CDR3 spans 13 amino acids. The CDR3 protein is CASSAQGINEQYV. In DNA, the CDR3 is TGTGCCAGCTCAGCCCAGGGGATCAACGAGCAGTACGTC.

This chain joins TRBV5-6 and TRBJ1-5; 7 positions match TRBD1. The ends lost 7 bases at V and 3 bases at J; junction bases unmatched: 7. CDR3 length: 14 residues. Germline loops: CDR1 SGHDT, CDR2 YYEEEE. The CDR3 is CASQTTGDNQPQHF. CDR3 in DNA: TGTGCCAGCCAGACTACAGGGGACAATCAGCCCCAGCATTTT. The entire variable domain, with the rest obtained from reference TRBV5-6 and TRBJ1-5, is as follows: DAGVTQSPTHLIKTRGQQVTLRCSPKSGHDTVSWYQQALGQGPQFIFQYYEEEERQRGNFPDRFSGHQFPNYSSELNVNALLLGDSALYLCASQTTGDNQPQHFGDGTRLSIL.

This clone was seen only a few times. The rearrangement uses TRBV5-4 and TRBJ1-2; TRBD1 is a possible D gene (6 bases). Germline CDR1 SGHNT, CDR2 YYREEE (reference sequence). V lost 3 bases and J lost 6, with 21 bases in between. The CDR3 has 16 residues. The CDR3 sequence is CASSSSGGNTRDGYTF. Written as DNA, the CDR3 is TGTGCCAGCAGCTCCAGTGGGGGCAATACGCGCGATGGCTACACCTTC.

This chain uses TRBV2 with TRBJ2-7; tentative D call: TRBD1 (6 bases). V shed 6 bases and J shed 5 bases, with 14 bases lying between them. This CDR3 is 13 amino acids long. The germline V gene has CDR1 SNHLY and CDR2 FYNNEI. CDR3 DNA: TGTGCCAGCAGCCAAAACAACAGGGACGAGCAGTACTTC. It encodes CASSQNNRDEQYF.

The chain is built from TRBV9 and TRBJ2-1, with D tentatively TRBD1 (6 bases). The CDR3 loop spans 12 amino acids. V gave up 4 bases and J gave up 6 bases, with 8 bases separating them. Germline values: CDR1 SGDLS, CDR2 YYNGEE. As DNA, the CDR3 is TGTGCCAGCAGCCAAGGGGGCAATGAGCAGTTCTTC. Translating gives CASSQGGNEQFF.

The V and J genes are TRBV27 and TRBJ1-1; TRBD1 matches 8 bases. This CDR3 region has 16 residues. Unmatched junction bases numbered 9, after V lost 6 bases and J lost 0 bases. CDR1 MNHEY and CDR2 SMNVEV come from the germline V gene (reference sequence). The chain's CDR3 is CASRPGGVRLNTEAFF. For the CDR3, the DNA is TGTGCCAGCAGGCCAGGGGGCGTACGTTTGAACACTGAAGCTTTCTTT.

V usage is TRBV11-2 and J usage is TRBJ1-1; 7 positions agree with TRBD1. Germline V CDR1 and CDR2: SGHAT, FQNNGV. After removal of 5 bases from V and 3 bases from J, the junction contained 6 bases not matched to a gene. CDR3 length: 14 amino acids. This CDR3 is CASSAGGHYTEAFF. Here the CDR3 DNA reads TGTGCCAGCAGCGCAGGGGGGCATTACACTGAAGCTTTCTTT. The full variable domain, its missing parts supplied by reference TRBV11-2 and TRBJ1-1, is EAGVAQSPRYKIIEKRQSVAFWCNPISGHATLYWYQQILGQGPKLLIQFQNNGVVDDSQLPKDRFSAERLKGVDSTLKIQPAKLEDSAVYLCASSAGGHYTEAFFGQGTRLTVV.

The chain links TRBV29-1 to TRBJ1-2; the D gene is possibly TRBD1 (5 bases). V gave up 7 bases and J gave up 3 bases, with 12 bases separating them. CDR3 length equals 12 residues. Per the germline V gene, CDR1 is SQVTM and CDR2 is ANQGSEA. The CDR3 spells CSGIMTDYGYTF. In nucleotides, the CDR3 is TGCAGCGGAATTATGACAGACTATGGCTACACCTTC.

The chain is built from TRBV4-3 and TRBJ2-1; 7 bases match TRBD2. Trimming took 0 bases from V and 7 from J; bases not matched to a gene: 12. The CDR3 runs 17 residues. Germline V CDR1 and CDR2: LGHNA, YSLEER. The CDR3 protein is CASSQDHGGSGGNEQFF. As DNA, the CDR3 is TGCGCCAGCAGCCAAGATCATGGCGGGAGTGGGGGAAATGAGCAGTTCTTC.

The genes are TRBV27 and TRBJ2-2, with D unclear. With 2 bases removed from V and 5 bases from J, the gap between germline ends came to 18 bases. Germline V CDR1 and CDR2: MNHEY, SMNVEV (reference sequence). The CDR3 covers 17 residues. This CDR3 is CASSLEVTPIGTGELFF. CDR3 DNA: TGTGCCAGCAGTTTAGAGGTCACGCCGATTGGGACCGGGGAGCTGTTTTTT.

The chain is built from TRBV2 and TRBJ2-3; tentatively, D is TRBD1 (5 bases). V shed 4 bases and J shed 6 bases, with 8 bases lying between them. The CDR3 loop spans 12 amino acids. The V gene's germline CDR1 is SNHLY and CDR2 FYNNEI. CDR3 in amino acids: CASSGTSDTQYF. CDR3 nucleotides: TGTGCCAGCAGTGGGACAAGTGATACGCAGTATTTT. Using reference TRBV2 and TRBJ2-3 for the parts outside the CDR3, the full variable domain is EPEVTQTPSHQVTQMGQEVILRCVPISNHLYFYWYRQILGQKVEFLVSFYNNEISEKSEIFDDQFSVERPDGSNFTLKIRSTKLEDSAMYFCASSGTSDTQYFGPGTRLTVL.

The chain couples TRBV28 to TRBJ2-7; TRBD2 is a possible D gene (6 bases). Trimming shortened V by 6 bases and J by 0 bases, and 21 bases separated the two germline ends. This CDR3 comprises 17 residues. The germline gives CDR1 MDHEN, CDR2 SYDVKM. The CDR3 DNA is TGTGCCAGCAGAGCCCCCGGGGAGACGGGAGTCTCCTACGAGCAGTACTTC. Its translation: CASRAPGETGVSYEQYF. Full variable domain (missing parts from reference TRBV28 and TRBJ2-7): DVKVTQSSRYLVKRTGEKVFLECVQDMDHENMFWYRQDPGLGLRLIYFSYDVKMKEKGDIPEGYSVSREKKERFSLILESASTNQTSMYLCASRAPGETGVSYEQYFGPGTRLTVT.

The chain uses TRBV5-8 and TRBJ2-1; 7 positions agree with TRBD2. In germline, CDR1 is SGHTS, CDR2 YDEGEE. Trimming took 4 bases from V and 8 from J; bases not matched to a gene: 18. The CDR3 covers 17 residues. The CDR3 is CASSPTTGLGSEHEQFF. Here the CDR3 DNA reads TGTGCCAGCAGCCCAACCACTGGACTAGGAAGCGAACATGAGCAGTTCTTC.